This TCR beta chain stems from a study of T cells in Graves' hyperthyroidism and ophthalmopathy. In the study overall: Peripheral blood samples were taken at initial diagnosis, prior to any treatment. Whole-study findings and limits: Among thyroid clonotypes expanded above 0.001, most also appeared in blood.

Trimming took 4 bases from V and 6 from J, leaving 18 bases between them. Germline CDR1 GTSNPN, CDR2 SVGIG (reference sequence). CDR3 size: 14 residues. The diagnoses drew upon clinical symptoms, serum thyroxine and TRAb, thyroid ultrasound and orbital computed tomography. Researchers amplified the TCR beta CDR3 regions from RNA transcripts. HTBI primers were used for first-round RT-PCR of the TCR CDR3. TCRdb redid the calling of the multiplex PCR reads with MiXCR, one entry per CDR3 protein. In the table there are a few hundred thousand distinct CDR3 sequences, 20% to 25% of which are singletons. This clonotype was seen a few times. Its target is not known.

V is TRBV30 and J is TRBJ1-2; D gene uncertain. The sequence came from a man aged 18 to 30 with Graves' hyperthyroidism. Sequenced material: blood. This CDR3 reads CAWTDYGRTDGYTF. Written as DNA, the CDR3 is TGTGCCTGGACGGACTATGGGAGGACGGATGGCTACACCTTC.